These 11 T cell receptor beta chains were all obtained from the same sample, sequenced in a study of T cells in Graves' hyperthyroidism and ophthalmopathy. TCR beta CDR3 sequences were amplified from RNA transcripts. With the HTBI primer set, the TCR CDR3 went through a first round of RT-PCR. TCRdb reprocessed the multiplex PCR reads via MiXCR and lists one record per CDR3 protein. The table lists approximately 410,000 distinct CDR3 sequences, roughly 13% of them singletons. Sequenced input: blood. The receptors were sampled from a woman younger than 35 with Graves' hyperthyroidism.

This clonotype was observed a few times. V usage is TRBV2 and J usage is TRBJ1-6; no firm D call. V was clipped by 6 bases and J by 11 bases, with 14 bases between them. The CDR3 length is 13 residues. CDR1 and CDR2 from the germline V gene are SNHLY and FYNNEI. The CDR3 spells CASRRWERTPLHF. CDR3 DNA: TGTGCCAGCAGACGCTGGGAAAGGACACCCCTCCACTTT.

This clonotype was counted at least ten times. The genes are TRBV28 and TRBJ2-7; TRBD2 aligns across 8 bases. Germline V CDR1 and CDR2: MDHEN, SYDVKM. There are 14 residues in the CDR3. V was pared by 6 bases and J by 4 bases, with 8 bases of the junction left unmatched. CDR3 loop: CASRAAGDRYEQYF. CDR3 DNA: TGTGCCAGCAGGGCAGCGGGAGATCGGTACGAGCAGTACTTC.

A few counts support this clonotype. The CDR3 coding sequence is TGTGCCAGCAGTTTATGGGCCCTGAGTAAAGCTGAAGCTTTCTTT. It yields the protein CASSLWALSKAEAFF. The J gene is TRBJ1-1, the V gene TRBV28, with D hard to call. Per germline, CDR1 MDHEN and CDR2 SYDVKM. Trimming stripped 0 bases from V and 6 bases from J, with 14 bases between. This CDR3 has 15 residues.

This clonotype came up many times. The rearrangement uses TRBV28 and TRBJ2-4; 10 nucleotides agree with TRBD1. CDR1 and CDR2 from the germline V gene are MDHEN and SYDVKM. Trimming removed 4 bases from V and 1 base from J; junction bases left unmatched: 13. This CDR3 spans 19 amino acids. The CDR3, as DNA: TGTGCCAGCAGTTCGGCCGGGACAGGGGTTTCGGTCGCCAAAAACATTCAGTACTTC. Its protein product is CASSSAGTGVSVAKNIQYF.

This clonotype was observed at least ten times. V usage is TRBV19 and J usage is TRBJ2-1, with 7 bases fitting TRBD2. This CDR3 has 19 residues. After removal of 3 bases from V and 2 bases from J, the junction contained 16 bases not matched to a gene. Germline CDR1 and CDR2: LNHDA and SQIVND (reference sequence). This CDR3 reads CASSMPELTTSEAYNEQFF. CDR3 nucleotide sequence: TGTGCCAGTAGTATGCCCGAACTGACTACTAGCGAAGCCTACAATGAGCAGTTCTTC.

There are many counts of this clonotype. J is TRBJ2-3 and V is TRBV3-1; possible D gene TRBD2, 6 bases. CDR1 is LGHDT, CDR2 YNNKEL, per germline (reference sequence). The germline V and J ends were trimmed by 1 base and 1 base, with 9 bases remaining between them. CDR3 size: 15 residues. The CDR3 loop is CASSQGPSGTDTQYF. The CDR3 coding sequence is TGTGCCAGCAGCCAAGGGCCTAGCGGCACAGATACGCAGTATTTT.

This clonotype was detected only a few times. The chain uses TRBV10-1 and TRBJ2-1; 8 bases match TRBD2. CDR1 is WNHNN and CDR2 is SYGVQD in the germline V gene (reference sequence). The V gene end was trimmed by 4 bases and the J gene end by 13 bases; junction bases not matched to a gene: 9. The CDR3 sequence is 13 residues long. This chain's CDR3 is CASSGGTRRAQFF. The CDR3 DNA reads TGCGCCAGCAGTGGAGGGACTAGACGGGCTCAGTTCTTC.

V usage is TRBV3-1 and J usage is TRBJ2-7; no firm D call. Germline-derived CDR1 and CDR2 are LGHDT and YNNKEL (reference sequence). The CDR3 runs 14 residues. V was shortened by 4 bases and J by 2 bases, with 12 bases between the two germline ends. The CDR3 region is CASSRVGLTYEQYF. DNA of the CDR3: TGTGCCAGCAGCCGGGTTGGGTTGACCTACGAGCAGTACTTC.

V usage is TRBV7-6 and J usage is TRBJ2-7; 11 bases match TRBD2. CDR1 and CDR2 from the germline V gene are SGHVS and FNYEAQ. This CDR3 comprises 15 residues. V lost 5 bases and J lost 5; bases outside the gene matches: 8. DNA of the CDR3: TGTGCCAGCAGCCCCACTAGCGGGAGTTCCAACGAGCAGTACTTC. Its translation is CASSPTSGSSNEQYF.

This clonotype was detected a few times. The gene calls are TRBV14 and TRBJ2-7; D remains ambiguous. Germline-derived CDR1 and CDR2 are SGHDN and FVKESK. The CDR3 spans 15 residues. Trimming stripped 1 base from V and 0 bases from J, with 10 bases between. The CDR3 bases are TGTGCCAGCAGCCAAGGTCTCTCCTCCTCCTACGAGCAGTACTTC. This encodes CASSQGLSSSYEQYF. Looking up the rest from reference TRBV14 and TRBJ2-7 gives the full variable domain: EAGVTQFPSHSVIEKGQTVTLRCDPISGHDNLYWYRRVMGKEIKFLLHFVKESKQDESGMPNNRFLAERTGGTYSTLKVQPAELEDSGVYFCASSQGLSSSYEQYFGPGTRLTVT.

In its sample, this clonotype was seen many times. DNA of the CDR3: TGCGCCAGCAGCTTGGGGGACAGCCTTGAGAATGAGCAGTTCTTC. It is translated as CASSLGDSLENEQFF. The chain links TRBV5-1 to TRBJ2-1, with 7 bases aligning to TRBD1. Germline V gene data show CDR1 as SGHRS and CDR2 as YFSETQ. CDR3 length equals 15 residues. V shed 0 bases and J 7 bases; nucleotides not matched to a gene: 7.